This entry describes one TCR beta chain. Its antigen is not known. TCRdb fed the reads into MiXCR, producing one record per CDR3 protein. The table lists 360,000 or so distinct CDR3 sequences, about 32% of them singletons, with roughly 13% in the top ten. The V segment lost 4 bases and the J segment 4 bases; nucleotides outside the gene matches: 5. CDR1 and CDR2 (germline): MDHEN, SYDVKM. The CDR3 loop spans 15 amino acids. The sample belongs to a study of T cell repertoires in cytomegalovirus infection. Looking at the study overall: Both recently identified HLA-C-restricted and well-studied HLA-B-restricted CMV epitopes were used in the study. Both a matching HLA type and CMV infection were indicated by public TCR beta signatures.

Study-wide points: What dominated the ex vivo response were HLA-C-restricted CMV-specific TCR beta clonotypes. There were carriers of CMV plus the relevant HLA, and cumulative public TCR beta family frequency identified them.

The chain employs TRBV28 and TRBJ1-3; 9 bases map to TRBD1. The sequencing here drew on cultured PBMCs, taken from culture after CMV antigen stimulation. This sequence was found in a human donor in good health (CMV status not recorded). Some clones in this sample may be carry-over from other donors' samples. This chain's CDR3 is CASSYAGTGGNTIYF. In nucleotides, the CDR3 is TGTGCCAGCAGTTACGCCGGGACAGGGGGAAACACCATATATTTT. Full variable domain (outside the CDR3, taken from reference TRBV28 and TRBJ1-3): DVKVTQSSRYLVKRTGEKVFLECVQDMDHENMFWYRQDPGLGLRLIYFSYDVKMKEKGDIPEGYSVSREKKERFSLILESASTNQTSMYLCASSYAGTGGNTIYFGEGSWLTVV.